Below, 20 T cell receptor beta chains from the same sample are listed, as sequenced in a study of human T cells and chemical hapten exposure. TCRdb processed the RACE reads anew with MiXCR; each CDR3 protein has one entry. The data hold some 110,000 distinct CDR3 sequences, with roughly 12% observed a single time. As for time point: pre-sensitization, week 0. Indicated treatment: therapeutic diphenylcyclopropenone sensitization with weekly scalp DPC. The sample was whole blood, taken in connection with sensitization to the hapten diphenylcyclopropenone (DPC). Source of these receptors: a woman aged 45-59 years with alopecia areata. Some clones in this sample may be carry-over from other donors' samples.

In this sample, this clonotype turned up a few times. This chain uses TRBV4-1 with TRBJ2-6; TRBD1 might be the D (5 bases). Germline V gene data show CDR1 as MGHRA and CDR2 as YSYEKL. The CDR3 runs to 17 residues. Deletions cut 0 bases from V and 0 bases from J, with 9 bases between. The chain's CDR3 is CASSQDSDSSGANVLTF. The CDR3, as DNA: TGCGCCAGCAGCCAAGATTCCGACAGCTCTGGGGCCAACGTCCTGACTTTC.

The CDR3: CASSSGTGDEQYF. As DNA, the CDR3 is TGTGCCAGCAGTTCCGGGACAGGGGACGAGCAGTACTTC. The chain joins TRBV27 to TRBJ2-7; 10 nucleotides agree with TRBD1. The J segment lost 5 bases and the V segment lost 4 bases, leaving 2 bases of the junction unmatched. Germline values: CDR1 MNHEY, CDR2 SMNVEV (reference sequence). The length of the CDR3 is 13 residues.

This clonotype was counted ten times or more. The V and J genes are TRBV28 and TRBJ2-4; 9 bases are a match to TRBD1. This CDR3 has 14 amino acids. Losses at the gene ends were 5 bases for V and 8 bases for J; bases not matched to a gene: 7. CDR1 and CDR2 (germline): MDHEN, SYDVKM. For the CDR3, the DNA is TGTGCCAGCAGTCGGGGACAGGGTACAGACATTCAGTACTTC. Its protein product is CASSRGQGTDIQYF.

This clonotype showed up many times. The chain employs TRBV19 and TRBJ1-2; D gene ambiguous. The CDR3 has 14 amino acids. V shed 3 bases and J shed 6 bases, with 14 bases lying between them. Germline values: CDR1 LNHDA, CDR2 SQIVND (reference sequence). The CDR3 loop is CASSMAGIGDGYTF. The CDR3, as DNA: TGTGCCAGTAGTATGGCCGGAATTGGCGATGGCTACACCTTC.

The V and J genes are TRBV6-2 or TRBV6-3 and TRBJ1-1; D might be TRBD1 (6 bases). This CDR3 is 13 amino acids long. Germline V gives CDR1 MNHEY, CDR2 SVGEGT. V dropped 7 bases and J dropped 1 base, with 10 bases sitting between them. The CDR3 protein is CASMQGWNTEAFF. The CDR3 bases are TGTGCCAGCATGCAGGGGTGGAACACTGAAGCTTTCTTT.

This clonotype was seen repeatedly, ten times or more. The chain uses TRBV6-2 or TRBV6-3 and TRBJ2-7; D remains unclear. The CDR3 is 13 amino acids. Looked up from germline, CDR1 is MNHEY and CDR2 is SVGEGT. Trimming took 5 bases from V and 9 from J, leaving 17 bases between them. This CDR3 is CASSPSSMVWQYF. The DNA for the CDR3 is TGTGCCAGCAGTCCCTCATCCATGGTCTGGCAGTACTTC.

The CDR3 reads CASSYEPSGADYGYTF. The CDR3 DNA reads TGTGCCAGCAGTTACGAGCCTTCTGGGGCGGACTATGGCTACACCTTC. V usage is TRBV6-6 and J usage is TRBJ1-2; tentatively, D is TRBD1 (5 bases). The CDR3 runs to 16 residues. Between the trimmed V and J ends, which lost 2 bases and 3 bases, there was a span of 16 bases. CDR1 and CDR2 (germline): MNHNY, SVGAGI (reference sequence).

This chain uses TRBV20-1 with TRBJ2-3; D remains unclear. From germline, CDR1 is DFQATT and CDR2 SNEGSKA (reference sequence). This CDR3 has 11 amino acids. V lost 3 bases and J lost 7, with 8 bases in between. The CDR3 region has the DNA TGCAGTGCTAGCGCCAGTAATACGCAGTATTTT. Amino acids: CSASASNTQYF.

This clonotype was found a few times. The gene calls are TRBV5-8 and TRBJ2-2; TRBD2 aligns across 12 bases. V lost 4 bases, J lost 7 bases, and 5 bases stayed unmatched. CDR3 length: 15 residues. The germline CDR1 and CDR2 sequences are SGHTS and YDEGEE. The CDR3 loop is CASSPLTSGSGELFF. CDR3 nucleotide sequence: TGTGCCAGCAGCCCTCTGACTAGCGGGAGCGGGGAGCTGTTTTTT.

The gene calls are TRBV11-2 and TRBJ2-3; D unclear. Per the germline V gene, CDR1 is SGHAT and CDR2 is FQNNGV. The CDR3 covers 12 residues. Between the trimmed V and J ends, which lost 5 bases and 2 bases, there was a span of 5 bases. The CDR3 nucleotides read TGTGCCAGCAGCCAAAACACAGATACGCAGTATTTT. Its protein is CASSQNTDTQYF.

This sequence joins TRBV6-1 and TRBJ2-2; perhaps TRBD1 as D (5 bases). In germline, CDR1 is MNHNS, CDR2 SASEGT. V was clipped by 8 bases and J by 5 bases, with 12 bases between them. There are 13 residues in the CDR3. CDR3 DNA: TGTGCCAGCGACAGACAGATTACCGGGGAGCTGTTTTTT. Translation gives CASDRQITGELFF.

This clonotype was counted only a few times. This sequence joins TRBV28 and TRBJ2-3; 10 bases match TRBD2. The junction had 3 bases not matched to a gene; V was cut back by 0 bases and J by 0 bases. The germline CDR1 and CDR2 sequences are MDHEN and SYDVKM. This CDR3 is built from 17 residues. DNA for the CDR3: TGTGCCAGCAGTTTATGGGCTAGCGGGGGTAGCACAGATACGCAGTATTTT. It is translated as CASSLWASGGSTDTQYF.

The V call is TRBV28, the J call TRBJ2-7; no clear D. The CDR3 consists of 13 residues. V was clipped by 4 bases and J by 4 bases, with 11 bases between them. Germline values: CDR1 MDHEN, CDR2 SYDVKM. The CDR3 region has the DNA TGTGCCAGCAGTTATTCACCCCGTTACGAGCAGTACTTC. Translated, it gives CASSYSPRYEQYF.

Ten or more counts support this clonotype. This sequence joins TRBV11-2 and TRBJ1-6, with 8 bases matching TRBD1. The CDR3 runs 18 residues. Trimming at V came to 4 bases and at J to 4 bases, leaving 12 bases not matched to a gene. Germline V gene data show CDR1 as SGHAT and CDR2 as FQNNGV. Here the CDR3 DNA reads TGTGCCAGCAGCTCGACAGGGGCTATTACCTCTTATAATTCACCCCTCCACTTT. Its translation is CASSSTGAITSYNSPLHF.

This clonotype was found a few times. J is TRBJ1-4 and V is TRBV5-6; TRBD1 might be the D (5 bases). V lost 3 bases and J 7 bases, leaving 22 bases between the germline ends. The CDR3 is 17 amino acids. Germline V lookup: CDR1 SGHDT, CDR2 YYEEEE. CDR3 bases: TGTGCCAGCAGCTCCTGGGCGGGCCTCCCAACAGGTGAAAAACTGTTTTTT. This sequence encodes CASSSWAGLPTGEKLFF.

Only a few counts were recorded for this clonotype. V is TRBV28 and J is TRBJ2-4; D may be TRBD1 (5 bases). There are 12 residues in the CDR3. Trimming removed 3 bases at V and 9 bases at J, with 9 bases between. Germline V lookup: CDR1 MDHEN, CDR2 SYDVKM. In nucleotides, the CDR3 is TGTGCCAGCAGTTTGCTTACAGGCATTCAGTACTTC. It is translated as CASSLLTGIQYF.

This clonotype was counted between two and nine times. CDR3 DNA: TGTGCCAGCAGTGAATATAACTGGCGGGGGCGATGTACAGATACGCAGTATTTT. Translating gives CASSEYNWRGRCTDTQYF. The rearrangement joins TRBV25-1 to TRBJ2-3; tentative D call: TRBD2 (7 bases). V shed 0 bases and J shed 3 bases, with 19 bases lying between them. The CDR3 is 18 residues long. Germline loops: CDR1 MGHDK, CDR2 SYGVNS.

V and J are TRBV7-6 and TRBJ2-2, with TRBD1 matching 8 bases. Per germline, CDR1 SGHVS and CDR2 FNYEAQ. The CDR3 covers 16 residues. J gave up 4 bases and V 2 bases, and 6 bases lay outside the gene matches. CDR3 region: CASSLRGQELTGELFF. The CDR3, as DNA: TGTGCCAGCAGCTTACGGGGACAGGAGCTCACCGGGGAGCTGTTTTTT.

The chain recombines TRBV29-1 with TRBJ1-3, with D unclear. The CDR3 contains 14 residues. CDR1 and CDR2 from the germline V gene are SQVTM and ANQGSEA. The V end lost 5 bases, the J end lost 0 bases, and 11 bases lay between the germline ends. This chain's CDR3 is CSVPAGSSGNTIYF. CDR3 DNA: TGCAGCGTTCCGGCCGGGTCCTCTGGAAACACCATATATTTT.

This clonotype was recorded many times. J is TRBJ2-5 and V is TRBV3-1, with TRBD2 matching over 10 bases. Germline trimming cut 2 bases from V and 14 bases from J; bases unmatched to any gene: 5. Germline-derived CDR1 and CDR2 are LGHDT and YNNKEL (reference sequence). This CDR3 has 12 amino acids. The CDR3 reads CASSQTLAGEYF. As DNA, the CDR3 is TGTGCCAGCAGCCAAACCCTAGCGGGGGAATACTTC.